This TCR beta chain was sequenced in a study of PD-L1 blockade in urothelial cancer. As to time point: pretreatment peripheral blood. Trimming stripped 4 bases from V and 0 bases from J, with 9 bases between. From germline, CDR1 is LGHNA and CDR2 YSLEER. The CDR3 spans 14 residues. Sequenced by immunoSEQ multiplex PCR; TCRdb stores in-frame clones only, minus some. This table holds about 53,000 clones, around 85% found once. This clonotype was obtained from a woman aged 55 to 70 with urothelial cancer. This specimen consisted of PBMCs, obtained around atezolizumab (anti-PD-L1) treatment. The chain links TRBV4-3 to TRBJ1-1; maybe TRBD1 (6 bases). DNA for the CDR3: TGCGCCAGCAGCCTGGACAGCATGAACACTGAAGCTTTCTTT. This codes for CASSLDSMNTEAFF.